This T cell receptor beta chain was identified in a study of blood T cell repertoires in COVID-19. The wider study: Researchers got acute and convalescent COVID-19 samples from the United States, Italy and Spain. PBMCs, B-cell-depleted T cells, or T cells were the source of the cDNA or gDNA that made up the material.

The CDR3 is 14 residues long. V was clipped by 6 bases and J by 4 bases; unmatched bases: 7. Germline V gene data show CDR1 as MNHEY and CDR2 as SVGAGI. Original handling: Amplification of reference gene primers was used by the study to estimate nucleated cell counts. The method was immunoSEQ multiplex PCR; TCRdb's version includes in-frame clones alone and lacks a portion of them. V and J calls and clone size follow that table, whereas D and trimming were derived from the DNA. This sample has under 100,000 clones, with 85% to 95% found just once. The sample taken for sequencing was peripheral blood. This TCR was sampled from a woman aged 55-70 years with active COVID-19. The rearrangement joins TRBV6-5 to TRBJ2-7; 9 bases line up with TRBD1. The CDR3 sequence: CASRPGQGLYEQYF. For the CDR3, the DNA is TGTGCCAGCAGGCCGGGACAGGGCCTTTACGAGCAGTACTTC.